This TCR beta chain emerged from a study of beta chain features in type 1 diabetes. About the research overall: Healthy donors, compared against patients, showed similar age, gender and cell yields.

In germline, CDR1 is KGHSH, CDR2 LQKENI. The CDR3 spans 13 residues. Trimming removed 3 bases at V and 8 bases at J, with 13 bases between. General study points: Patients showed naive, central memory and Treg TCRB repertoires that appeared more similar than those of healthy donors. VDJ junctions in type 1 diabetes patients carried more deletions and fewer insertions.

Expressed TCRB transcripts got sequenced, as all isolated RNA was reverse transcribed. Generated by immunoSEQ multiplex PCR, the TCRdb table keeps only in-frame clones and is missing some. The data hold nearly 350,000 clones, with approximately 8% observed a single time. Concerning this clone itself: The antigen is unknown.

The clonotype originates from a woman between 18 and 29 years old in good health. The material sequenced was central memory CD4+ T cells from blood. This sequence joins TRBV18 and TRBJ1-2, with a weak D call TRBD1 (5 bases). The CDR3 spells CASSPQGMDGYTF. CDR3 nucleotides: TGTGCCAGCTCACCTCAGGGAATGGACGGCTACACCTTC.